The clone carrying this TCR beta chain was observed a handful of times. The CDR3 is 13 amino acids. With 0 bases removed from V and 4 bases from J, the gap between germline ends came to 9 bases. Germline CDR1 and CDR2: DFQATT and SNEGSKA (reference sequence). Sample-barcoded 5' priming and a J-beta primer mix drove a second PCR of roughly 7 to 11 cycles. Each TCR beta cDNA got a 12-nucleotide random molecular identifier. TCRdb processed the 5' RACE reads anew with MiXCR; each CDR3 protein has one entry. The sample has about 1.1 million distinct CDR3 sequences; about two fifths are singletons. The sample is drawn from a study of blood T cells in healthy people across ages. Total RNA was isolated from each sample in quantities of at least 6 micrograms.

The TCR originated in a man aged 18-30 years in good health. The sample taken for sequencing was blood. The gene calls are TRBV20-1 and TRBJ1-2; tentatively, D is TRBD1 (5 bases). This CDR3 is CSARDGTAYGYTF. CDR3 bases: TGCAGTGCTAGAGATGGGACCGCCTATGGCTACACCTTC.